This TCR beta chain appears in the sequencing data of a study of blood T cell repertoires in COVID-19. The method was immunoSEQ multiplex PCR; TCRdb's version includes in-frame clones alone and lacks a portion of them. The data contain about 170,000 clones, roughly four fifths of them singletons. In this sample, this clone turned up a few times. The sequenced sample was peripheral blood. The source is a human donor with acute or convalescent COVID-19. The donor label of this sample is uncertain.

The CDR3 loop reads CASSAGLAGGTQYF. CDR3 sequence (DNA): TGTGCCAGCAGCGCGGGACTAGCGGGGGGGACCCAGTACTTC. The rearrangement uses TRBV9 and TRBJ2-5, with 15 bases that match TRBD2. Germline V gene lookup returns CDR1 SGDLS and CDR2 YYNGEE. The CDR3 contains 14 residues. Trimming took 3 bases from V and 7 from J; bases not matched to a gene: 1.